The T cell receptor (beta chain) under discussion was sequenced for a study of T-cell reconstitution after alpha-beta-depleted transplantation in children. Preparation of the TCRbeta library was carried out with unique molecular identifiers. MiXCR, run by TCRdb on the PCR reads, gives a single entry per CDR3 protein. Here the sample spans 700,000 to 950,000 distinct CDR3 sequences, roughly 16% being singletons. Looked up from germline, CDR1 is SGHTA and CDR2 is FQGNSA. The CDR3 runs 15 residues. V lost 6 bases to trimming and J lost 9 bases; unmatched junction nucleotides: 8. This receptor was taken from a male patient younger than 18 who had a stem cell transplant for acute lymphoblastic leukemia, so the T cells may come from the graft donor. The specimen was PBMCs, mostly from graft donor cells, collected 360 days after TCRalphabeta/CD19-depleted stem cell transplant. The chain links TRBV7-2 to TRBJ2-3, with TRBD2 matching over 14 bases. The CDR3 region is CASRAGTSGSGTQYF. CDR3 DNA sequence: TGTGCCAGCAGGGCCGGGACTAGCGGGAGCGGGACGCAGTATTTT. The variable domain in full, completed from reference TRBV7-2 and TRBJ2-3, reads GAGVSQSPSNKVTEKGKDVELRCDPISGHTALYWYRQSLGQGLEFLIYFQGNSAPDKSGLPSDRFSAERTGGSVSTLTIQRTQQEDSAVYLCASRAGTSGSGTQYFGPGTRLTVL.